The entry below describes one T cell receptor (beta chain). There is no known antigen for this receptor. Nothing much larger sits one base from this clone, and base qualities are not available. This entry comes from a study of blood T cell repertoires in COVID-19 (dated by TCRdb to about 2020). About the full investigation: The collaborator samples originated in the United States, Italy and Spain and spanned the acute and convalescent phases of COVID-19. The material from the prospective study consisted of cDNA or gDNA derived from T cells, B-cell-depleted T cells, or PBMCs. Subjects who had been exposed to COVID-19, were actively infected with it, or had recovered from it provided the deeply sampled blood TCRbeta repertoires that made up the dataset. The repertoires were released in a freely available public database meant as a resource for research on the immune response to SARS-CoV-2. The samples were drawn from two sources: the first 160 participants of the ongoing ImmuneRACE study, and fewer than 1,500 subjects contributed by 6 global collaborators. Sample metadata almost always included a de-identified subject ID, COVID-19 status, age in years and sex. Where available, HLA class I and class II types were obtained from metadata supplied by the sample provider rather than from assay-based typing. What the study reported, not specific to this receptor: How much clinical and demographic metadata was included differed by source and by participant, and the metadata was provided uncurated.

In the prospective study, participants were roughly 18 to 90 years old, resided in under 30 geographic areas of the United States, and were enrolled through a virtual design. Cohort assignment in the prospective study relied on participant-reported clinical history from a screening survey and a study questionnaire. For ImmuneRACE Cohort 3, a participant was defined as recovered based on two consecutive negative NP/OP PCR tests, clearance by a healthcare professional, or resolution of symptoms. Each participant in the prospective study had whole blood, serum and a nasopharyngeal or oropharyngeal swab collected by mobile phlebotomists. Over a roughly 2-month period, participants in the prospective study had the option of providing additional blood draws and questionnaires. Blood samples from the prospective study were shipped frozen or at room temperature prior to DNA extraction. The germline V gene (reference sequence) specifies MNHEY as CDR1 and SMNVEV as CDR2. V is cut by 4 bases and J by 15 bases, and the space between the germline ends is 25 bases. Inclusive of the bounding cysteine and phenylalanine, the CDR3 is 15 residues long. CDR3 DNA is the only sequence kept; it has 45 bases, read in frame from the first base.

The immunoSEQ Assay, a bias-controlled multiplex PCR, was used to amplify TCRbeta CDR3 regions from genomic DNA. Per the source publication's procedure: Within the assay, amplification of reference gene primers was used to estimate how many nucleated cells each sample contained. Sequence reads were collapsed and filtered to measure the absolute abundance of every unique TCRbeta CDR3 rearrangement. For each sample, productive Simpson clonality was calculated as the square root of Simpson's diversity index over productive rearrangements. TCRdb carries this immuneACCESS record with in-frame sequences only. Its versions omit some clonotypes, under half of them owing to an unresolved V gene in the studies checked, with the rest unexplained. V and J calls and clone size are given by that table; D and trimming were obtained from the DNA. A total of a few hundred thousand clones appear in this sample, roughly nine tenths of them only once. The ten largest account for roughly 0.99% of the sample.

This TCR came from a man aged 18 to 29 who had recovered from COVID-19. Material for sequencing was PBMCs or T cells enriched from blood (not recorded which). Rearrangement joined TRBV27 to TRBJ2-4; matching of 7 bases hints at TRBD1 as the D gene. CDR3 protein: CASSSHPGRGVQLYF. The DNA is TGTGCCAGCAGTTCCCATCCCGGCAGGGGGGTGCAACTGTACTTC.